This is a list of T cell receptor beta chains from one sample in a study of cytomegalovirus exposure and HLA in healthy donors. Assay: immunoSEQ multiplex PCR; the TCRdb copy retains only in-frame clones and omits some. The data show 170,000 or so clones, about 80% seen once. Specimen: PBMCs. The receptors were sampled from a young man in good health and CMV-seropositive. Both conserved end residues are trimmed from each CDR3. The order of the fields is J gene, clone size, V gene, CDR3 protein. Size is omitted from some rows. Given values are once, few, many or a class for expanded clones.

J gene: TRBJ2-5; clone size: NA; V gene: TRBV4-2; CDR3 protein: ASSPRGREQGLETQY
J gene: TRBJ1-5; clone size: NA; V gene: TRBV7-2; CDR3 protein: ASSLGFRNQPQH
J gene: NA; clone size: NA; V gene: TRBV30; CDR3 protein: ACFFSGTYEQY
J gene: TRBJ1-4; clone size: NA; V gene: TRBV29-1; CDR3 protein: SVAGTGVQTNEKLF
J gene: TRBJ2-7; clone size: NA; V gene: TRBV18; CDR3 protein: ASSPNVGTDYEQY
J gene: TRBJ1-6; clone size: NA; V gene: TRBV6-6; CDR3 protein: ASRGQANSPLH
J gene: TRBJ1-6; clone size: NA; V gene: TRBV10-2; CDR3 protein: ASSDRDRVSPLH
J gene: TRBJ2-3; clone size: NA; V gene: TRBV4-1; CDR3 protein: ASSQGPPPGGDTQY
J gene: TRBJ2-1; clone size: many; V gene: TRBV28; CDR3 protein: ASSLFTLPRDEQF
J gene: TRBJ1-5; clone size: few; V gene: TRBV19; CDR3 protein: ASSGQPGYQPQH
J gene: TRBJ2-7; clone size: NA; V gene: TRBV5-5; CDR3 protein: ASSFGRTYEQY
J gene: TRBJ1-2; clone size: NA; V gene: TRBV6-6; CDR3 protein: ASTNQAANYGYT
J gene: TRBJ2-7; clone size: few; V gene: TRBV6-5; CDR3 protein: ASSFTGSSYEQY
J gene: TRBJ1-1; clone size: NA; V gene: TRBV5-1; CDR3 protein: ASSSLGLTEAF
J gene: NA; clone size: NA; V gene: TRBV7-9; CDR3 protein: ASSRTGRSYEQY
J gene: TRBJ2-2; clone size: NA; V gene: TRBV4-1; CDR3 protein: ASSHGYTGELF
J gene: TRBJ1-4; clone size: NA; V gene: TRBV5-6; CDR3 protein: ASASRANEKLF
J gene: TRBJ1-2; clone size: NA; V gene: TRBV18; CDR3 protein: ASSPTDKNYGYT
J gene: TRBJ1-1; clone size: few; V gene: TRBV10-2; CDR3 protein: ASSSRTGFPPRNTEAF
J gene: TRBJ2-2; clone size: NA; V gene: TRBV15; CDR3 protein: ATSRDPRPGQSNTGELF
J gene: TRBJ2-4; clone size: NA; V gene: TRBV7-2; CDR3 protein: ASSLALGGGPTKNIQY
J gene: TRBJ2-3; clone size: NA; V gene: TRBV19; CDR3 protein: ASRPRQGATDTQY
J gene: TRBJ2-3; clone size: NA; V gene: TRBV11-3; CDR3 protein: ASGEGQVSTDTQY
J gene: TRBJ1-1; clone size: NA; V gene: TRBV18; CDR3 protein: ASSPPQGIEAF
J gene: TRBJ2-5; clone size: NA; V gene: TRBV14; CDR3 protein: ASSQPRIVETQY
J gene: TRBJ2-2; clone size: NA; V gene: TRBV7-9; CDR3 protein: ASRGGGQAPGELF
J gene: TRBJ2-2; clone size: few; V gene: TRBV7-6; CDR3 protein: ASRDRTGTNTGELF
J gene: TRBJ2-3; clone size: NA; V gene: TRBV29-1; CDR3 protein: SVDPGTSGTDTQY